This T cell receptor beta chain was sequenced for a study of cytomegalovirus exposure and HLA in healthy donors. A multiplex PCR was run with 60 Vbeta primers and 13 Jbeta primers. Sequencing was performed with immunoSEQ multiplex PCR; in TCRdb, only in-frame clones are kept and a portion is missing. The sample includes about 110,000 clones, roughly 70% of them seen just once. The V gene end was trimmed by 4 bases and the J gene end by 0 bases; junction bases not matched to a gene: 8. The CDR3 spans 16 residues. CDR1 and CDR2 (germline): SGHDN, FVKESK. The rearrangement uses TRBV14 and TRBJ1-1, with 7 bases fitting TRBD1. The receptor comes from a woman between 40 and 55 years old in good health and CMV-seropositive. Sequences were obtained from PBMCs. The CDR3 spells CASSRRDRPMNTEAFF. The CDR3 DNA reads as TGTGCCAGCAGCCGACGGGACAGACCCATGAACACTGAAGCTTTCTTT. Complete variable domain (other parts from reference TRBV14 and TRBJ1-1): EAGVTQFPSHSVIEKGQTVTLRCDPISGHDNLYWYRRVMGKEIKFLLHFVKESKQDESGMPNNRFLAERTGGTYSTLKVQPAELEDSGVYFCASSRRDRPMNTEAFFGQGTRLTVV.